The sequence of this T cell receptor beta chain was determined in a study of CD8 T cells in Susac syndrome. After extraction with the RNeasy kit, about 0.45 to 1 ug of the RNA was reverse transcribed using random hexamers. TCRdb analysed the immunoSEQ multiplex PCR reads with MiXCR anew, one entry per CDR3 protein. This sample has 120,000 or so distinct CDR3 sequences, with 90% to 95% found just once. CDR3 size: 14 residues. Deletions cut 5 bases from V and 8 bases from J, with 15 bases between. Germline loops: CDR1 SGHVS, CDR2 FQNEAQ. Sample: CD4+ T cells from PBMCs. This clonotype was sampled from a human donor in good health. The V and J genes are TRBV7-8 and TRBJ1-4, with no clear D. DNA for the CDR3: TGTGCCAGCAGCCCTACTGGGTTAGGGGAAAAACTGTTTTTT. Translating it yields CASSPTGLGEKLFF.